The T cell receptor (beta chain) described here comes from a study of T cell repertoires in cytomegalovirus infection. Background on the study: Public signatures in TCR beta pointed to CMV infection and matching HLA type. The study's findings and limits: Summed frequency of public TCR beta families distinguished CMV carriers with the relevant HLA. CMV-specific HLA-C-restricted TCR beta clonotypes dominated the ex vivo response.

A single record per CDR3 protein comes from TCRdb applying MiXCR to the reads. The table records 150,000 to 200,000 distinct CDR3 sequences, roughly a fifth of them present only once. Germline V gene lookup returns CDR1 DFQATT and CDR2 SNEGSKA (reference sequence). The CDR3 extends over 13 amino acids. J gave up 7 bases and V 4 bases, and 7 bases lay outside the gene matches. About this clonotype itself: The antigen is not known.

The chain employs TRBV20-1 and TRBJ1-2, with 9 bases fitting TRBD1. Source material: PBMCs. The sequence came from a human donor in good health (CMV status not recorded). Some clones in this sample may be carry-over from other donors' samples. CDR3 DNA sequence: TGCAGTGCTACCCGGACAGGGGTGGCTGGCTACACCTTC. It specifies CSATRTGVAGYTF.